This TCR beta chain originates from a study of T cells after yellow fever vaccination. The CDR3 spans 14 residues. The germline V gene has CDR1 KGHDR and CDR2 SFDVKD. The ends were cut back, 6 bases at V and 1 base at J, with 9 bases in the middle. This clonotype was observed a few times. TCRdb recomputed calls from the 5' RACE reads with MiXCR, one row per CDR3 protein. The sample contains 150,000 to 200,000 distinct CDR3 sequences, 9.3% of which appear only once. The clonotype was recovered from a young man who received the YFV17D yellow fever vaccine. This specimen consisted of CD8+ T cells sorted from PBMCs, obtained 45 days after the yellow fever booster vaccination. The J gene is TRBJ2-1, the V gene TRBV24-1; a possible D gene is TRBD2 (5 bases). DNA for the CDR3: TGTGCCACCAGTTCCCGGAGGTCCTACAATGAGCAGTTCTTC. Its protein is CATSSRRSYNEQFF.